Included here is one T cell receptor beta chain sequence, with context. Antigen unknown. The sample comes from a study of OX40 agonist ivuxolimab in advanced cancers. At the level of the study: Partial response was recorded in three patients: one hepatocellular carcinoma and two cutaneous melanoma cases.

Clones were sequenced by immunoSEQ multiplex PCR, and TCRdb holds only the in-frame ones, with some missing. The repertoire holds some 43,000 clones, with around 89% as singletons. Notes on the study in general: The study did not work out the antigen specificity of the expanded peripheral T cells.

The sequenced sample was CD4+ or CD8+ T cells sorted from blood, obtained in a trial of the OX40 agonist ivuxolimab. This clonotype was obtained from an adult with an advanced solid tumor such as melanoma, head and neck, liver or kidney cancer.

CDR3 protein: CASSALAGGTTDTQYF. CDR3 nucleotide sequence: TGTGCCAGCAGCGCACTAGCGGGGGGCACCACAGATACGCAGTATTTT. The rearrangement links TRBV5-8 to TRBJ2-3, with 12 nucleotides matching TRBD2. This CDR3 is 16 amino acids long. V shed 4 bases, J shed 2 bases, and the junction held 5 bases outside the gene matches. Germline CDR1 and CDR2: SGHTS and YDEGEE.